This paragraph covers one T cell receptor beta chain sequence. V shed 3 bases and J 9 bases; nucleotides not matched to a gene: 8. The CDR3 consists of 15 residues. The germline CDR1 and CDR2 sequences are SGDLS and YYNGEE. These data belong to a study of blood T cell repertoires in COVID-19. Study-level background: Samples of COVID-19 (acute and convalescent) were obtained from the United States, Italy and Spain. PBMCs, B-cell-depleted T cells, or T cells provided the cDNA or gDNA that made up the material.

The data were produced by immunoSEQ multiplex PCR, yet TCRdb's version contains in-frame clones alone and is incomplete. The sample carries about 190,000 clones, roughly 90% recorded once. This sequence was found in a man between 45 and 60 years old with acute or convalescent COVID-19. The rearrangement joins TRBV9 to TRBJ2-3, with 12 bases fitting TRBD1. The sequenced sample consisted of peripheral blood. The CDR3 region has the DNA TGTGCCAGCAGCGCAGGGACAGGGGGCTCTTTGACGCAGTATTTT. Protein sequence: CASSAGTGGSLTQYF.